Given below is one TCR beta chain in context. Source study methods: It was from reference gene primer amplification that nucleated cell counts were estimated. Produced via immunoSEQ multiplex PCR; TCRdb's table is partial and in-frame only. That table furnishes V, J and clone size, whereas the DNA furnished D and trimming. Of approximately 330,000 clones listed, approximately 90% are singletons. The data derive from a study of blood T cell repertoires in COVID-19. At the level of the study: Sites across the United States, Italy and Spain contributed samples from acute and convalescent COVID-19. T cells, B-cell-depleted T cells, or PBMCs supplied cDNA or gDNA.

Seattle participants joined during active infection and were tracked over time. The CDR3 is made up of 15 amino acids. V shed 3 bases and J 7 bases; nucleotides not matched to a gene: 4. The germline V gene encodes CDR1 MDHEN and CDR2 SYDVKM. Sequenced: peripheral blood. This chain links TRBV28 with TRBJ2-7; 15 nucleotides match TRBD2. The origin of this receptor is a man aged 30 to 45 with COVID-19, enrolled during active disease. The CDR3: CASSFWTSGRGEQYF. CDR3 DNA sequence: TGTGCCAGCAGTTTCTGGACTAGCGGGAGGGGGGAGCAGTACTTC.